This passage covers 8 T cell receptor beta chains from one sample sequenced in a study of cytomegalovirus exposure and HLA in healthy donors. The PCR used 60 Vbeta and 13 Jbeta primers. Clones were read by immunoSEQ multiplex PCR, and TCRdb kept only the in-frame ones, dropping some. The table lists about 110,000 clones, about 64% of them singletons. The material sequenced was PBMCs. These receptor sequences come from a female donor in good health and CMV-seronegative.

This clone was recorded only once. CDR3 sequence reads: CASSLRTRNTEAFF. The CDR3 DNA sequence: TGTGCCAGCAGTCTACGGACAAGGAACACTGAAGCTTTCTTT. This chain uses TRBV27 with TRBJ1-1; a weak D match, TRBD1 (5 bases). The germline gives CDR1 MNHEY, CDR2 SMNVEV (reference sequence). V lost 5 bases, J lost 1 base, and 11 bases lay in between. CDR3 length equals 14 residues.

Only a few counts were recorded for this clone. The genes are TRBV7-9 and TRBJ1-5; D is ambiguous. The V gene's germline CDR1 is SEHNR and CDR2 FQNEAQ (reference sequence). This CDR3 has 17 residues. Trimming cost V 2 bases and J 0 bases, with 14 bases left between them. CDR3 sequence: CASSLHRGVDSNQPQHF. CDR3 coding DNA: TGTGCCAGCAGCTTACACCGAGGAGTGGATAGCAATCAGCCCCAGCATTTT.

The chain uses TRBV4-1 and TRBJ2-1; D uncertain. Between the trimmed V and J ends, which lost 1 base and 2 bases, there was a span of 9 bases. This CDR3 contains 15 residues. CDR1 is MGHRA, CDR2 YSYEKL, per germline. CDR3 in amino acids: CASSQVREAYNEQFF. The CDR3 DNA reads as TGCGCCAGCAGCCAAGTGCGTGAGGCCTACAATGAGCAGTTCTTC.

The genes are TRBV7-9 and TRBJ1-2; D uncertain. Trimming took 7 bases from V and 6 from J, leaving 12 bases between them. The length of the CDR3 is 12 residues. The germline gives CDR1 SEHNR, CDR2 FQNEAQ (reference sequence). CDR3 DNA sequence: TGTGCCAGCACTGGGATAGCGGATGGCTACACCTTC. It encodes CASTGIADGYTF.

This CDR3 reads CASRSGREADTQYF. The CDR3 DNA reads TGTGCCAGCAGGAGCGGGAGGGAGGCAGATACGCAGTATTTT. V and J are TRBV2 and TRBJ2-3, with 10 bases identical to TRBD2. Trimming at V came to 6 bases and at J to 4 bases, leaving 4 bases not matched to a gene. This CDR3 is built from 14 residues. Germline values: CDR1 SNHLY, CDR2 FYNNEI.

The chain couples TRBV7-3 to TRBJ2-7; 7 bases line up with TRBD2. Per germline, CDR1 SGHTA and CDR2 FQGTGA. V lost 5 bases, J lost 5 bases, and 6 bases stayed unmatched. This CDR3 has 13 residues. DNA for the CDR3: TGTGCCAGCAGCCAGGGAGGGTGGGACGAGCAGTACTTC. Amino acid sequence: CASSQGGWDEQYF.

The chain has TRBV4-3 and TRBJ2-7; the match to TRBD1 covers 11 bases. Germline CDR1 reads LGHNA; CDR2 reads YSLEER. The junction had 4 bases not matched to a gene; V was cut back by 6 bases and J by 0 bases. This CDR3 has 15 amino acids. The DNA for the CDR3 is TGCGCCAGCAGTCCCGGGACAGGGGGCTCCTACGAGCAGTACTTC. Amino acids: CASSPGTGGSYEQYF.

This clone showed up just once. V is TRBV6-1 and J is TRBJ2-1; TRBD2 matches 12 bases. The CDR3 covers 14 residues. Germline V gene lookup returns CDR1 MNHNS and CDR2 SASEGT. V trimming: 8 bases; J trimming: 4 bases; junction bases outside the gene matches: 3. CDR3 sequence: CASQTSGSYNEQFF. The CDR3 coding sequence is TGTGCCAGCCAGACTAGCGGGAGTTACAATGAGCAGTTCTTC.